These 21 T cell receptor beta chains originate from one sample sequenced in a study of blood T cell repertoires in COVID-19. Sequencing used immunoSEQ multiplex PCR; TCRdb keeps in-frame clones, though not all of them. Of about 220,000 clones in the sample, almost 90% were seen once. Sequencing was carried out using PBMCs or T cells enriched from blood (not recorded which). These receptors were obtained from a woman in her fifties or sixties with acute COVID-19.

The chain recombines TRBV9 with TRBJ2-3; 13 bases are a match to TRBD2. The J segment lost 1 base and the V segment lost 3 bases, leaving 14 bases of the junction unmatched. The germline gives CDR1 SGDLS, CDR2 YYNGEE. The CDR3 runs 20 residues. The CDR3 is CASSARTSGSLPQRTDTQYF. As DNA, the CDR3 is TGTGCCAGCAGCGCTCGGACTAGCGGGAGCTTGCCTCAGCGCACAGATACGCAGTATTTT.

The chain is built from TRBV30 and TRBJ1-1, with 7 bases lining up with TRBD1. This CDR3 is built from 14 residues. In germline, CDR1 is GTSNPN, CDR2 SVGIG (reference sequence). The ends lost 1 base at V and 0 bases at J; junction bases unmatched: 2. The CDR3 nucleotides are TGTGCCTGGAGTGGGACAGGAATGAACACTGAAGCTTTCTTT. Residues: CAWSGTGMNTEAFF.

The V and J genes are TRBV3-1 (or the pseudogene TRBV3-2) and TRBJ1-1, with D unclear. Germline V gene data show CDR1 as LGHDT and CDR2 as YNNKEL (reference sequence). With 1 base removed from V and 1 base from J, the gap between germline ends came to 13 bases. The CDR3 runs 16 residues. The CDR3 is CASSQAVLRRNTEAFF. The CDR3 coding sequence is TGTGCCAGCAGCCAAGCTGTTTTACGGAGGAACACTGAAGCTTTCTTT.

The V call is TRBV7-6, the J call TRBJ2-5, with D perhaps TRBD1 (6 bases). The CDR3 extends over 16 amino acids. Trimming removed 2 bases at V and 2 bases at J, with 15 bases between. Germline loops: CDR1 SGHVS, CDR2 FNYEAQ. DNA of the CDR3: TGTGCCAGCAGCTTATGGTCCGGGACACGTCAAGAGACCCAGTACTTC. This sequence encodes CASSLWSGTRQETQYF.

CDR3 loop: CASSSIRQGSGANVLTF. CDR3 nucleotides: TGTGCCAGTAGTTCAATAAGACAGGGCTCTGGGGCCAACGTCCTGACTTTC. This rearrangement joins TRBV19 to TRBJ2-6, with 7 bases lining up with TRBD1. Germline V lookup: CDR1 LNHDA, CDR2 SQIVND (reference sequence). This CDR3 has 17 amino acids. Unmatched junction bases numbered 7, after V lost 5 bases and J lost 0 bases. The full variable domain, completed using reference TRBV19 and TRBJ2-6, is DGGITQSPKYLFRKEGQNVTLSCEQNLNHDAMYWYRQDPGQGLRLIYYSQIVNDFQKGDIAEGYSVSREKKESFPLTVTSAQKNPTAFYLCASSSIRQGSGANVLTFGAGSRLTVL.

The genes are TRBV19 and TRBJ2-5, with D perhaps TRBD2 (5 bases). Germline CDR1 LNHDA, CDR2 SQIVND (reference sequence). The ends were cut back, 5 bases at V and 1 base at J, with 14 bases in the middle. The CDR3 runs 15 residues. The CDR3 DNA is TGTGCCAGTAGTCCCCGAGGGTTAGCCCAAGAGACCCAGTACTTC. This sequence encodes CASSPRGLAQETQYF.

This chain's CDR3 is CASSESGMNTEAFF. The CDR3 DNA follows: TGTGCCAGCAGTGAAAGTGGCATGAACACTGAAGCTTTCTTT. This sequence joins TRBV6-4 and TRBJ1-1; D unclear. V was trimmed by 3 bases and J by 0 bases, leaving 8 bases between them. The CDR3 extends over 14 amino acids. Germline CDR1 MRHNA, CDR2 SNTAGT.

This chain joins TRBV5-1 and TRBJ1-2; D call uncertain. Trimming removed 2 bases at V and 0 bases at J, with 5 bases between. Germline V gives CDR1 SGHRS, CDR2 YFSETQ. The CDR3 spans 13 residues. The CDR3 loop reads CASSFGANYGYTF. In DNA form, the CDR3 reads TGCGCCAGCAGCTTCGGAGCTAACTATGGCTACACCTTC. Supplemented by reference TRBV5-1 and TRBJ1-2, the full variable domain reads KAGVTQTPRYLIKTRGQQVTLSCSPISGHRSVSWYQQTPGQGLQFLFEYFSETQRNKGNFPGRFSGRQFSNSRSEMNVSTLELGDSALYLCASSFGANYGYTFGSGTRLTVV.

The CDR3 protein is CASSQLYSYGYTF. CDR3 DNA sequence: TGCGCCAGCAGTCAATTGTATTCCTATGGCTACACCTTC. This rearrangement joins TRBV23-1 to TRBJ1-2; D is ambiguous. TRBV23-1 is noted as an ORF with a role that remains uncertain. Between the trimmed V and J ends, which lost 1 base and 4 bases, there was a span of 7 bases. The CDR3 runs 13 residues.

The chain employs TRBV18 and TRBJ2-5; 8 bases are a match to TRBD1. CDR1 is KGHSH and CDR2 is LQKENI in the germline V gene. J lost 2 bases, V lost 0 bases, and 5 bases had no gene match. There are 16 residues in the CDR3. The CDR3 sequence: CASSPPAGGMQETQYF. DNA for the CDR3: TGTGCCAGCTCACCACCGGCAGGGGGCATGCAAGAGACCCAGTACTTC.

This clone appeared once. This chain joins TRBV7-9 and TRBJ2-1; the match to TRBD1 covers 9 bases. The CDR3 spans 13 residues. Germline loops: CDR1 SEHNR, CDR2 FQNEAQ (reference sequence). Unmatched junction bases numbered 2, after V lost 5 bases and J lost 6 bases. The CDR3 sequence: CASSPDRGNEQFF. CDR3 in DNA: TGTGCCAGCAGCCCGGACAGGGGCAATGAGCAGTTCTTC.

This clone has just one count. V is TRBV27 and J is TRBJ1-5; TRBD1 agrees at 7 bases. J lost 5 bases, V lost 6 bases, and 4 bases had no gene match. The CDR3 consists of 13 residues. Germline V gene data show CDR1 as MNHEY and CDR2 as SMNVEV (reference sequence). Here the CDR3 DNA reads TGTGCCAGCAGACACAGGGGAGATCAGCCCCAGCATTTT. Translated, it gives CASRHRGDQPQHF.

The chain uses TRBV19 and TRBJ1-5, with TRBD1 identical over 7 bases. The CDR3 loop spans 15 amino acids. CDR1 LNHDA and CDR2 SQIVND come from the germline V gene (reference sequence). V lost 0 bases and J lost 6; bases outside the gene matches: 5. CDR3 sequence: CASSIDLPGGQPQHF. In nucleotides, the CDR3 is TGTGCCAGTAGTATAGATTTGCCAGGGGGTCAGCCCCAGCATTTT.

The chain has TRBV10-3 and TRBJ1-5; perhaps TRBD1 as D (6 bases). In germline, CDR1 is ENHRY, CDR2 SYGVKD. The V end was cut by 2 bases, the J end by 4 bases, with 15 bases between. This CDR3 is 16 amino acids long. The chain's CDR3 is CAISEERGIDNQPQHF. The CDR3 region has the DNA TGTGCCATCAGTGAGGAAAGGGGGATTGATAATCAGCCCCAGCATTTT.

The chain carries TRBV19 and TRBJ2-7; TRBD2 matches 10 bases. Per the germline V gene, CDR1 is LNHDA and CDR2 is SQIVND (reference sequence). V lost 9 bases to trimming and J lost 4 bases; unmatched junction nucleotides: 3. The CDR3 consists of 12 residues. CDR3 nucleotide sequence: TGTGCCAGCGGGACTAGCGCGTACGAGCAGTACTTC. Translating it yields CASGTSAYEQYF.

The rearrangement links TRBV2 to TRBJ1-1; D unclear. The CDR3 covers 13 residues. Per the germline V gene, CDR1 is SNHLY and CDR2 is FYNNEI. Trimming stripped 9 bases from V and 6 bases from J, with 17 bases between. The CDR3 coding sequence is TGTGCCAGTACCAGAGGGCTCAGCGCTGAAGCTTTCTTT. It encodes CASTRGLSAEAFF.

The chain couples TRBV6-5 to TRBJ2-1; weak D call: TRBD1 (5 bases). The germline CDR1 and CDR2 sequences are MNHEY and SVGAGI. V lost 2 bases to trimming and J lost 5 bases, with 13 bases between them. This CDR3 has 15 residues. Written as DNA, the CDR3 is TGTGCCAGCAGTTACCAGGGCCCAGACCACAATGAGCAGTTCTTC. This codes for CASSYQGPDHNEQFF.

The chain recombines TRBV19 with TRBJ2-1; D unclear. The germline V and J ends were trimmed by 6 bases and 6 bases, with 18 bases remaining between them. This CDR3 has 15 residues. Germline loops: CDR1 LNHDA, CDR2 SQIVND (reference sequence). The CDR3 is CASSATPSWANEQFF. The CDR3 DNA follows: TGTGCCAGTAGCGCCACCCCGTCGTGGGCCAATGAGCAGTTCTTC. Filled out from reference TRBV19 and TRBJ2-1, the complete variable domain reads DGGITQSPKYLFRKEGQNVTLSCEQNLNHDAMYWYRQDPGQGLRLIYYSQIVNDFQKGDIAEGYSVSREKKESFPLTVTSAQKNPTAFYLCASSATPSWANEQFFGPGTRLTVL.

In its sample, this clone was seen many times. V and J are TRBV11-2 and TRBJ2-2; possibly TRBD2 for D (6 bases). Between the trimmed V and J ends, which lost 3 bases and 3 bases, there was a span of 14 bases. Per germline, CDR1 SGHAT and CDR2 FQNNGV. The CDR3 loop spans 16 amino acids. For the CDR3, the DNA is TGTGCCAGCAGCTTTGGGGGGAGGTTTGACACCGGGGAGCTGTTTTTT. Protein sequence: CASSFGGRFDTGELFF.

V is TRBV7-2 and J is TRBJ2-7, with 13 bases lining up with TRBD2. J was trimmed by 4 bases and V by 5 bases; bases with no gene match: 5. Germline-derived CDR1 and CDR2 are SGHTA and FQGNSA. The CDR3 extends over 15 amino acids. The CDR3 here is CASSTRTSGSYEQYF. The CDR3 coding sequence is TGTGCCAGCAGCACCCGGACTAGCGGGAGTTACGAGCAGTACTTC.

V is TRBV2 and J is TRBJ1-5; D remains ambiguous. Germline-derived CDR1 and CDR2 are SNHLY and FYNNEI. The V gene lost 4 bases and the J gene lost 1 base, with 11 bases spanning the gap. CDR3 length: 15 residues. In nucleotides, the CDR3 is TGTGCCAGCAGTGTGGAGGGCCAGAGCAATCAGCCCCAGCATTTT. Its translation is CASSVEGQSNQPQHF.